This T cell receptor beta chain was profiled in a study of blood T cell repertoires in COVID-19. Overall study: The United States, Italy and Spain provided the acute and convalescent COVID-19 samples. The analysed material was cDNA or gDNA that came from T cells, B-cell-depleted T cells, or PBMCs.

Sequencing was performed with immunoSEQ multiplex PCR; in TCRdb, only in-frame clones are kept and a portion is missing. The table lists 150,000 to 200,000 clones, approximately 80% of them singletons. Living in about two dozen US areas, the participants were between about 18 and 90 years of age. Cohort 3 recovery required two negative PCRs, clearance, or symptom resolution. The receptor's source is a woman in her forties or fifties who had recovered from COVID-19. What was sequenced was PBMCs or T cells enriched from blood (not recorded which).

CDR3 loop: CASSRGQLFSSYNEQFF. The CDR3 nucleotides read TGCGCCAGCAGCAGGGGACAGCTTTTCAGCTCCTACAATGAGCAGTTCTTC. The chain has TRBV5-1 and TRBJ2-1; 7 positions match TRBD1. With V trimmed by 4 bases and J by 0 bases, 10 bases remained unmatched. The CDR3 contains 17 residues. CDR1 and CDR2 (germline): SGHRS, YFSETQ.